The next 23 T cell receptor beta chains were all read from a single sample in a study of OX40 agonist ivuxolimab in advanced cancers. Generated by immunoSEQ multiplex PCR, the TCRdb table keeps only in-frame clones and is missing some. The sample lists some 65,000 clones, roughly nine tenths occurring once. The specimen was CD4+ or CD8+ T cells sorted from blood, collected in a trial of the OX40 agonist ivuxolimab. These receptors were taken from an adult with an advanced solid tumor such as melanoma, head and neck, liver or kidney cancer.

The rearrangement joins TRBV7-2 to TRBJ2-5, with D maybe TRBD2 (6 bases). CDR1 is SGHTA, CDR2 FQGNSA, per germline. Trimming cost V 5 bases and J 4 bases, with 17 bases left between them. This CDR3 comprises 15 residues. CDR3 in DNA: TGTGCCAGCAGCCTCCTCCGCGGCGGGGTAGAGACCCAGTACTTC. Translation gives CASSLLRGGVETQYF.

In its sample, this clone was seen once. The chain employs TRBV27 and TRBJ2-3, with a weak D call TRBD1 (6 bases). CDR3 length equals 14 residues. V lost 6 bases and J 11 bases, leaving 21 bases between the germline ends. Germline lookup yields CDR1 MNHEY and CDR2 SMNVEV (reference sequence). Here the CDR3 reads CASSIGTRQGVQYF. In DNA form, the CDR3 reads TGTGCCAGCAGCATCGGGACACGCCAAGGGGTGCAGTATTTT.

The chain uses TRBV5-1 and TRBJ1-1; D not resolved. The CDR3 length is 14 residues. The V gene lost 3 bases and the J gene lost 1 base, with 10 bases spanning the gap. Looked up from germline, CDR1 is SGHRS and CDR2 is YFSETQ. The CDR3 nucleotides are TGCGCCAGCAGCTCTACGACCTCGAACACTGAAGCTTTCTTT. It is translated as CASSSTTSNTEAFF.

V is TRBV7-2 and J is TRBJ1-5; no firm D call. CDR3 length: 13 residues. V lost 4 bases to trimming and J lost 2 bases, with 6 bases between them. Germline assignment: CDR1 SGHTA and CDR2 FQGNSA. CDR3 sequence: CASSSERNQPQHF. The CDR3 DNA reads as TGTGCCAGCAGCTCCGAACGCAATCAGCCCCAGCATTTT.

As DNA, the CDR3 is TGTGCCAGTAGTATAGAACAGAGGGCTGATGGCTACACCTTC. Translation: CASSIEQRADGYTF. The chain carries TRBV19 and TRBJ1-2; no definite D call. Trimming stripped 0 bases from V and 6 bases from J, with 11 bases between. Germline loops: CDR1 LNHDA, CDR2 SQIVND (reference sequence). The CDR3 is made up of 14 amino acids.

The rearrangement joins TRBV6-6 to TRBJ2-3; D possibly corresponds to TRBD2 (5 bases). Trimming took off 2 bases at V and 4 bases at J, with 10 bases between the two ends. The CDR3 totals 14 residues. The V gene's germline CDR1 is MNHNY and CDR2 SVGAGI (reference sequence). CDR3 nucleotide sequence: TGTGCCAGCAGTTACCCTTCGAGGGCAGATACGCAGTATTTT. Protein product: CASSYPSRADTQYF.

The V call is TRBV2, the J call TRBJ2-2, with a possible D match to TRBD1 (6 bases). The ends were cut back, 6 bases at V and 6 bases at J, with 14 bases in the middle. CDR3 length equals 14 residues. Germline CDR1 and CDR2: SNHLY and FYNNEI. CDR3 bases: TGTGCCAGCAGCGCCGGGACACGTCCCGGGGAGCTGTTTTTT. This encodes CASSAGTRPGELFF.

The V call is TRBV28, the J call TRBJ1-1; 9 bases match TRBD1. With V trimmed by 6 bases and J by 4 bases, 15 bases remained unmatched. The CDR3 has 17 amino acids. CDR1 is MDHEN, CDR2 SYDVKM, per germline. CDR3 region: CASRLYRGRGMATEAFF. The CDR3 DNA reads as TGTGCCAGCAGACTCTACAGGGGGCGGGGGATGGCCACTGAAGCTTTCTTT.

The V gene is TRBV28, the J gene TRBJ1-1; no definite D call. V dropped 2 bases and J dropped 0 bases, with 4 bases sitting between them. CDR3 length equals 13 residues. Germline lookup yields CDR1 MDHEN and CDR2 SYDVKM. In nucleotides, the CDR3 is TGTGCCAGCAGTTTAAGGGTGAACACTGAAGCTTTCTTT. It specifies CASSLRVNTEAFF.

The V and J genes are TRBV7-9 and TRBJ2-7; unclear D gene. Germline values: CDR1 SEHNR, CDR2 FQNEAQ (reference sequence). This CDR3 region has 12 residues. The V end lost 7 bases, the J end lost 2 bases, and 9 bases lay between the germline ends. CDR3 sequence reads: CASTQTTYEQYF. Here the CDR3 DNA reads TGTGCCAGCACACAGACCACCTACGAGCAGTACTTC.

The chain uses TRBV2 and TRBJ2-2; possibly TRBD1 for D (6 bases). V gave up 4 bases and J gave up 3 bases, with 12 bases separating them. Germline loops: CDR1 SNHLY, CDR2 FYNNEI. CDR3 length equals 15 residues. CDR3 sequence reads: CASSAATGYTGELFF. DNA for the CDR3: TGTGCCAGCAGTGCCGCGACAGGATACACCGGGGAGCTGTTTTTT.

The genes are TRBV6-5 and TRBJ1-6; 7 nucleotides agree with TRBD1. Germline V gene lookup returns CDR1 MNHEY and CDR2 SVGAGI. The CDR3 covers 13 residues. With 5 bases clipped from V and 9 bases from J, the junction kept 4 bases outside the gene matches. CDR3 sequence reads: CASSTGAGSPLHF. In DNA, the CDR3 is TGTGCCAGCAGTACAGGGGCGGGTTCACCCCTCCACTTT.

The chain uses TRBV11-2 and TRBJ1-4, with D unclear. Trimming left V 0 bases short and J 7 bases short, with 0 bases between. CDR1 and CDR2 from the germline V gene are SGHAT and FQNNGV. This CDR3 has 11 amino acids. The CDR3 DNA is TGTGCCAGCAGCTTAGATGAAAAACTGTTTTTT. Amino acid sequence: CASSLDEKLFF. Drawing the rest from reference TRBV11-2 and TRBJ1-4, the complete variable domain is EAGVAQSPRYKIIEKRQSVAFWCNPISGHATLYWYQQILGQGPKLLIQFQNNGVVDDSQLPKDRFSAERLKGVDSTLKIQPAKLEDSAVYLCASSLDEKLFFGSGTQLSVL.

This CDR3 is CASSPGQGRAYEQYF. The CDR3, as DNA: TGTGCCAGCAGCCCTGGACAGGGTCGAGCTTACGAGCAGTACTTC. The V call is TRBV9, the J call TRBJ2-7; 8 bases agree with TRBD1. V gave up 4 bases and J gave up 4 bases; unmatched junction bases: 10. There are 15 residues in the CDR3. Germline-derived CDR1 and CDR2 are SGDLS and YYNGEE.

There are a few counts of this clone. This chain joins TRBV2 and TRBJ1-2; 9 bases map to TRBD1. This CDR3 is 13 amino acids long. The V gene end was trimmed by 4 bases and the J gene end by 7 bases; junction bases not matched to a gene: 4. CDR1 and CDR2 (germline): SNHLY, FYNNEI. The CDR3 loop reads CASSGTGEGGYTF. CDR3 in DNA: TGTGCCAGCAGTGGGACAGGGGAAGGTGGCTACACCTTC.

This clone appeared once. This chain links TRBV5-1 with TRBJ1-1; the D gene is possibly TRBD1 (5 bases). The CDR3 totals 15 residues. Germline assignment: CDR1 SGHRS and CDR2 YFSETQ. The V end was cut by 0 bases, the J end by 1 base, with 10 bases between. The CDR3 DNA reads TGCGCCAGCAGCTTGGTGGGCGGGGGGAACACTGAAGCTTTCTTT. Translated: CASSLVGGGNTEAFF.

The chain recombines TRBV11-2 with TRBJ2-3; maybe TRBD2 (5 bases). This CDR3 spans 15 amino acids. The V end lost 1 base, the J end lost 4 bases, and 12 bases lay between the germline ends. Germline-derived CDR1 and CDR2 are SGHAT and FQNNGV. As DNA, the CDR3 is TGTGCCAGCAGCTTAGGGTCTAGCCCGTCAGATACGCAGTATTTT. Translation: CASSLGSSPSDTQYF.

The chain recombines TRBV19 with TRBJ2-2; D not certain. The CDR3 consists of 16 residues. Per germline, CDR1 LNHDA and CDR2 SQIVND (reference sequence). The V gene lost 3 bases and the J gene lost 1 base, with 12 bases spanning the gap. CDR3 nucleotides: TGTGCCAGTAGTATTTGGCCCTACAAGAACACCGGGGAGCTGTTTTTT. This sequence encodes CASSIWPYKNTGELFF.

The chain joins TRBV28 to TRBJ2-5; no reliable D call. Germline CDR1 MDHEN, CDR2 SYDVKM. The CDR3 runs to 11 residues. Trimming shortened V by 1 base and J by 5 bases, and 2 bases separated the two germline ends. Written as DNA, the CDR3 is TGTGCCAGCAGTTTATTGGAGACCCAGTACTTC. Translating it yields CASSLLETQYF.

This chain links TRBV27 with TRBJ1-5; no clear D. The V gene lost 8 bases and the J gene lost 2 bases, with 4 bases spanning the gap. Looked up from germline, CDR1 is MNHEY and CDR2 is SMNVEV (reference sequence). The CDR3 has 11 residues. CDR3 residues: CASGGNQPQHF. The CDR3 nucleotides are TGTGCCAGCGGGGGCAATCAGCCCCAGCATTTT.

The V call is TRBV28, the J call TRBJ1-2; D is unresolved. V was pared by 7 bases and J by 4 bases, with 19 bases between. There are 15 residues in the CDR3. Germline V CDR1 and CDR2: MDHEN, SYDVKM. CDR3 sequence reads: CASTLRPEEIYGYTF. DNA for the CDR3: TGTGCCAGCACTCTCCGCCCAGAAGAAATCTATGGCTACACCTTC.

The CDR3 region has the DNA TGTGCCAGCAGCTTCGGGACAGTCCAAGAGACCCAGTACTTC. Amino acid sequence: CASSFGTVQETQYF. The chain links TRBV5-4 to TRBJ2-5; 7 bases agree with TRBD1. The V gene end was trimmed by 2 bases and the J gene end by 1 base; junction bases not matched to a gene: 2. Germline CDR1 reads SGHNT; CDR2 reads YYREEE (reference sequence). CDR3 length equals 14 residues. Complete variable domain (other parts from reference TRBV5-4 and TRBJ2-5): ETGVTQSPTHLIKTRGQQVTLRCSSQSGHNTVSWYQQALGQGPQFIFQYYREEENGRGNFPPRFSGLQFPNYSSELNVNALELDDSALYLCASSFGTVQETQYFGPGTRLLVL.

The chain recombines TRBV18 with TRBJ1-4; D is perhaps TRBD1 (6 bases). V was cut by 6 bases and J by 4 bases, with 9 bases left in between. Germline V CDR1 and CDR2: KGHSH, LQKENI. The length of the CDR3 is 13 residues. The CDR3 here is CASSQGSNEKLFF. In DNA, the CDR3 is TGTGCCAGCTCTCAGGGGAGTAATGAAAAACTGTTTTTT.